This TCR beta chain was identified in a study of T cell clones after liver transplantation. Background on the study: In this trial, immunosuppression withdrawal was attempted within 2 years of liver transplant. Patients counted as tolerant after at least one year off all immunosuppression, enzymes not exceeding twice normal.

A few counts support this clone. Its antigen is undetermined. Study-wide points: Donor-reactive sequences fell more than third party-reactive ones, suggesting partial deletion.

CDR3 length: 13 amino acids. V was clipped by 2 bases and J by 3 bases, with 7 bases between them. Germline-derived CDR1 and CDR2 are MNHEY and SMNVEV (reference sequence). The assay was immunoSEQ multiplex PCR, and TCRdb's table has in-frame clones only and misses some. The sample comprises around 20,000 clones, approximately 89% of which are singletons, and over 10% rests with the top ten. The V gene is TRBV27, the J gene TRBJ1-2; no clear D. The specimen was CD8+ T cells from blood, collected before liver transplant. The clonotype was recovered from a human donor who received a liver transplant. CDR3 protein: CASSLGPYYGYTF. CDR3 sequence (DNA): TGTGCCAGCAGTTTAGGACCCTACTATGGCTACACCTTC.